This T cell receptor beta chain was recorded in a study of shared clonotypes between healthy human individuals. General study points: Deeper or shallower sequencing was expected to change how clonotypes are shared among donors. Genetic and exposure-history diversity was limited by the small donor number.

Replicate PCRs run on sorted subsets employed 200 to 250 ng DNA, tens of thousands of T cell genomes. Assay: immunoSEQ multiplex PCR; the TCRdb copy retains only in-frame clones and omits some. The table includes a few million clones, 92% detected once. Worth noting for this clone: Antigen: not known.

Germline V CDR1 and CDR2: MDHEN, SYDVKM. The CDR3 has 16 residues. V shed 5 bases, J shed 5 bases, and the junction held 11 bases outside the gene matches. Memory CD4+ cells were the fraction left after CD45RA+ naive selection. The origin of this receptor is a man between 18 and 29 years old in good health. Some clones in this sample may be carry-over from other donors' samples. This chain links TRBV28 with TRBJ2-5; 10 positions match TRBD1. Sample: naive CD4+ T cells from PBMCs. Subset noted: CD45RA+ positively selected. CDR3 bases: TGTGCCAGCAGTGCTTACCCTCCGGGACAGGGGGAGACCCAGTACTTC. Its protein is CASSAYPPGQGETQYF.